The 25 T cell receptor beta chains listed next were all sequenced from one sample in a study of blood T cell repertoires in COVID-19. TCRdb's table, derived via immunoSEQ multiplex PCR, lists solely in-frame clones and lacks some. The table has fewer than 180,000 clones, roughly 87% seen once. Sequenced material: peripheral blood. These receptors were collected from a woman aged 60-75 years with active or convalescent COVID-19.

This chain uses TRBV4-3 with TRBJ2-5; 7 bases are a match to TRBD1. Germline values: CDR1 LGHNA, CDR2 YSLEER. J gave up 2 bases and V 3 bases, and 3 bases lay outside the gene matches. The CDR3 is 14 amino acids. CDR3: CASSQGQFQETQYF. In DNA form, the CDR3 reads TGCGCCAGCAGCCAGGGACAGTTTCAAGAGACCCAGTACTTC.

V gene TRBV7-8 combines with J gene TRBJ2-7; TRBD2 matches at 16 bases. The junction had 8 bases not matched to a gene; V was cut back by 6 bases and J by 9 bases. The germline V gene has CDR1 SGHVS and CDR2 FQNEAQ. CDR3 length: 15 amino acids. The CDR3 DNA is TGTGCCAGCAGGAAACCGGGACTAGCGGGGGGGCCGCAGTACTTC. This encodes CASRKPGLAGGPQYF. The entire variable domain, with the rest obtained from reference TRBV7-8 and TRBJ2-7, is as follows: GAGVSQSPRYKVAKRGQDVALRCDPISGHVSLFWYQQALGQGPEFLTYFQNEAQLDKSGLPSDRFFAERPEGSVSTLKIQRTQQEDSAVYLCASRKPGLAGGPQYFGPGTRLTVT.

This sequence joins TRBV27 and TRBJ1-5, with D uncertain. The CDR3 spans 16 residues. Trimming pared 7 bases from V and 2 bases from J, leaving 18 bases between. Germline lookup yields CDR1 MNHEY and CDR2 SMNVEV (reference sequence). The CDR3 here is CASKGGLAQGNQPQHF. In DNA form, the CDR3 reads TGTGCCAGCAAGGGAGGGTTGGCCCAGGGCAATCAGCCCCAGCATTTT.

V and J are TRBV18 and TRBJ2-7; weak D call: TRBD2 (6 bases). CDR1 is KGHSH, CDR2 LQKENI, per germline. This CDR3 has 13 residues. V was pared by 5 bases and J by 3 bases, with 11 bases between. The CDR3 loop reads CASSGGENYEQYF. For the CDR3, the DNA is TGTGCCAGCTCAGGAGGGGAGAACTACGAGCAGTACTTC. Variable domain in full (rest from reference TRBV18 and TRBJ2-7): NAGVMQNPRHLVRRRGQEARLRCSPMKGHSHVYWYRQLPEEGLKFMVYLQKENIIDESGMPKERFSAEFPKEGPSILRIQQVVRGDSAAYFCASSGGENYEQYFGPGTRLTVT.

The rearrangement uses TRBV10-3 and TRBJ1-6; no definite D call. The CDR3 loop spans 14 amino acids. The germline CDR1 and CDR2 sequences are ENHRY and SYGVKD. Trimming took off 11 bases at V and 0 bases at J, with 11 bases between the two ends. CDR3 in DNA: TGTGCCTCACACGCGGGCTCCTATAATTCACCCCTCCACTTT. This translates into CASHAGSYNSPLHF.

The DNA for the CDR3 is TGTGCCAGTAGTATAACGGGAGGACGGGGCTACACCTTC. This codes for CASSITGGRGYTF. V gene TRBV19 combines with J gene TRBJ1-2, with D uncertain. There are 13 residues in the CDR3. V lost 2 bases and J lost 8, with 12 bases in between. The germline V gene encodes CDR1 LNHDA and CDR2 SQIVND (reference sequence). The full variable domain, completed using reference TRBV19 and TRBJ1-2, is DGGITQSPKYLFRKEGQNVTLSCEQNLNHDAMYWYRQDPGQGLRLIYYSQIVNDFQKGDIAEGYSVSREKKESFPLTVTSAQKNPTAFYLCASSITGGRGYTFGSGTRLTVV.

The chain recombines TRBV5-1 with TRBJ2-3; the match to TRBD2 covers 13 bases. There are 16 residues in the CDR3. Germline trimming cut 3 bases from V and 2 bases from J; bases unmatched to any gene: 3. The germline gives CDR1 SGHRS, CDR2 YFSETQ. The CDR3 region has the DNA TGCGCCAGCAGCTCCGGGACTAGCGGGGACACAGATACGCAGTATTTT. Protein product: CASSSGTSGDTDTQYF.

The rearrangement joins TRBV5-4 to TRBJ2-5; 8 bases map to TRBD1. This CDR3 is 15 amino acids long. The germline V gene encodes CDR1 SGHNT and CDR2 YYREEE (reference sequence). The trim removed 6 bases at V and 0 bases at J, leaving 7 bases unmatched. The CDR3 DNA reads as TGTGCCAGCAACACCGGACAGGGCAACCAAGAGACCCAGTACTTC. This translates into CASNTGQGNQETQYF.

This clone was seen only once. V is TRBV2 and J is TRBJ1-6; 8 nucleotides match TRBD1. With V trimmed by 7 bases and J by 2 bases, 4 bases remained unmatched. CDR3 size: 15 residues. In germline, CDR1 is SNHLY, CDR2 FYNNEI. The CDR3 DNA follows: TGTGCCAGCACGTCACAGGGGGCCTATAATTCACCCCTCCACTTT. Protein: CASTSQGAYNSPLHF.

This clone was found once. J is TRBJ2-7 and V is TRBV6-1; 7 positions match TRBD1. This CDR3 region has 14 residues. The V gene's germline CDR1 is MNHNS and CDR2 SASEGT. V shed 8 bases and J 1 base; nucleotides not matched to a gene: 8. The chain's CDR3 is CASLQGQGSYEQYF. CDR3 nucleotide sequence: TGTGCCAGCCTACAGGGGCAGGGATCCTACGAGCAGTACTTC.

The CDR3 sequence: CASSVGQGAEAFF. The CDR3 region has the DNA TGTGCCAGCAGCGTAGGGCAGGGGGCTGAAGCTTTCTTT. The chain has TRBV9 and TRBJ1-1, with 7 bases that match TRBD1. Germline assignment: CDR1 SGDLS and CDR2 YYNGEE. The CDR3 totals 13 residues. V lost 0 bases to trimming and J lost 6 bases; unmatched junction nucleotides: 2. Full variable domain (rest looked up from reference TRBV9 and TRBJ1-1): DSGVTQTPKHLITATGQRVTLRCSPRSGDLSVYWYQQSLDQGLQFLIQYYNGEERAKGNILERFSAQQFPDLHSELNLSSLELGDSALYFCASSVGQGAEAFFGQGTRLTVV.

The V call is TRBV6-2 or TRBV6-3, the J call TRBJ1-2; perhaps TRBD1 as D (5 bases). The CDR3 is 13 amino acids. Trimming stripped 5 bases from V and 8 bases from J, with 15 bases between. CDR1 is MNHEY, CDR2 SVGEGT, per germline. DNA of the CDR3: TGTGCCAGCAGTGTACCGATAACAGGCGGCTACACCTTC. This translates into CASSVPITGGYTF.

The J gene is TRBJ2-7, the V gene TRBV5-3, with D perhaps TRBD1 (5 bases). TRBV5-3 is treated as an ORF (open reading frame) with a function not yet certain. Deletions cut 0 bases from V and 0 bases from J, with 10 bases between. The CDR3 runs 15 residues. Here the CDR3 DNA reads TGTGCCAGAAGCTTGGCGACAGTCTACTCCTACGAGCAGTACTTC. It is translated as CARSLATVYSYEQYF.

This clone was observed a few times. This chain connects TRBV7-6 to TRBJ2-4; 9 bases agree with TRBD2. The germline V gene has CDR1 SGHVS and CDR2 FNYEAQ. The CDR3 consists of 13 residues. Trimming removed 5 bases from V and 13 bases from J; junction bases left unmatched: 9. CDR3 residues: CASSTKAGGLQYF. Written as DNA, the CDR3 is TGTGCCAGCAGCACAAAAGCGGGGGGACTGCAGTACTTC. The full variable domain, rest sourced from reference TRBV7-6 and TRBJ2-4, is GAGVSQSPRYKVTKRGQDVALRCDPISGHVSLYWYRQALGQGPEFLTYFNYEAQQDKSGLPNDRFSAERPEGSISTLTIQRTEQRDSAMYRCASSTKAGGLQYFGAGTRLSVL.

V usage is TRBV4-3 and J usage is TRBJ1-1; D gene unclear. This CDR3 has 14 amino acids. Between the trimmed V and J ends, which lost 0 bases and 1 base, there was a span of 6 bases. Germline V gene lookup returns CDR1 LGHNA and CDR2 YSLEER. The DNA for the CDR3 is TGCGCCAGCAGCCAAGAAGGGAGGAACACTGAAGCTTTCTTT. Translated, it gives CASSQEGRNTEAFF.

Points on this clone: No conserved phenylalanine or tryptophan is present at the end of the CDR3, so a read error is the likely explanation. The DNA is left out, because the CDR3 cannot be placed on it with certainty; the CDR3 is given as TCRdb lists it. The chain combines TRBV7-2 with TRBJ1-3; no DNA check was done on the table's D call, TRBD1. CDR1 is SGHTA, CDR2 FQGNSA, per germline. With termini counted, the CDR3 has 13 amino acids. CDR3: CASSHHVWGTKVL.

The rearrangement links TRBV30 to TRBJ1-6, with 8 bases that match TRBD1. Germline CDR1 is GTSNPN and CDR2 is SVGIG (reference sequence). The CDR3 totals 18 residues. Trimming removed 2 bases from V and 0 bases from J; junction bases left unmatched: 9. For the CDR3, the DNA is TGTGCCTGGAGTACCCGGACAGGGAAGCTCTCCTATAATTCACCCCTCCACTTT. Protein sequence: CAWSTRTGKLSYNSPLHF.

The chain is built from TRBV19 and TRBJ1-4; 7 positions match TRBD1. The CDR3 consists of 13 residues. Germline-derived CDR1 and CDR2 are LNHDA and SQIVND (reference sequence). The trim removed 9 bases at V and 4 bases at J, leaving 5 bases unmatched. As DNA, the CDR3 is TGTGCCAGCTCGGGACAGCGTAATGAAAAACTGTTTTTT. Amino acids: CASSGQRNEKLFF.

The J gene is TRBJ1-2, the V gene TRBV19, with 8 positions matching TRBD1. CDR1 and CDR2 from the germline V gene are LNHDA and SQIVND (reference sequence). CDR3 length: 12 amino acids. V shed 8 bases, J shed 3 bases, and the junction held 2 bases outside the gene matches. The CDR3 loop reads CASGQGYYGYTF. As DNA, the CDR3 is TGTGCCAGTGGACAGGGATACTATGGCTACACCTTC.

This chain uses TRBV2 with TRBJ1-1; D remains ambiguous. V lost 0 bases to trimming and J lost 5 bases, with 7 bases between them. This CDR3 is 13 amino acids long. Germline CDR1 is SNHLY and CDR2 is FYNNEI. The DNA for the CDR3 is TGTGCCAGCAGTGAAGCGCGTTATACTGAAGCTTTCTTT. Amino acids: CASSEARYTEAFF.

This sequence joins TRBV12-3 or TRBV12-4 and TRBJ2-7; tentative D call: TRBD2 (6 bases). The CDR3 runs 12 residues. The V end was cut by 3 bases, the J end by 3 bases, with 6 bases between. The DNA for the CDR3 is TGTGCCAGCAGTTTGGGACTCTACGAGCAGTACTTC. Translated, it gives CASSLGLYEQYF.

The rearrangement joins TRBV11-2 to TRBJ2-5, with 7 nucleotides matching TRBD2. V dropped 1 base and J dropped 5; count of bases not matched to a gene: 10. This CDR3 has 16 amino acids. Per the germline V gene, CDR1 is SGHAT and CDR2 is FQNNGV. CDR3 sequence (DNA): TGTGCCAGCAGCTTAGGAACGGGGGGTCCTCACGAGACCCAGTACTTC. As protein: CASSLGTGGPHETQYF.

This chain connects TRBV7-2 to TRBJ1-2, with 12 bases identical to TRBD1. With V trimmed by 3 bases and J by 9 bases, 2 bases remained unmatched. The germline V gene has CDR1 SGHTA and CDR2 FQGNSA. The CDR3 sequence is 13 residues long. For the CDR3, the DNA is TGTGCCAGCAGCTTCGGGACAGGGGGCAGCTACACCTTC. It encodes CASSFGTGGSYTF.

The CDR3 DNA is TGTGCCAGCAGTTTCAACGGGGGGACTGAAGCTTTCTTT. Encoded protein: CASSFNGGTEAFF. The gene calls are TRBV6-2 or TRBV6-3 and TRBJ1-1; possibly TRBD1 for D (5 bases). CDR3 size: 13 residues. Trimming cost V 4 bases and J 5 bases, with 11 bases left between them. The V gene's germline CDR1 is MNHEY and CDR2 SVGEGT.

The CDR3 is CASSHEGYSNSPLHF. CDR3 in DNA: TGTGCCAGCAGCCACGAGGGATATAGTAATTCACCCCTCCACTTT. The V and J genes are TRBV5-8 and TRBJ1-6; no firm D call. The ends were cut back, 4 bases at V and 6 bases at J, with 14 bases in the middle. CDR1 and CDR2 (germline): SGHTS, YDEGEE. The CDR3 sequence is 15 residues long.